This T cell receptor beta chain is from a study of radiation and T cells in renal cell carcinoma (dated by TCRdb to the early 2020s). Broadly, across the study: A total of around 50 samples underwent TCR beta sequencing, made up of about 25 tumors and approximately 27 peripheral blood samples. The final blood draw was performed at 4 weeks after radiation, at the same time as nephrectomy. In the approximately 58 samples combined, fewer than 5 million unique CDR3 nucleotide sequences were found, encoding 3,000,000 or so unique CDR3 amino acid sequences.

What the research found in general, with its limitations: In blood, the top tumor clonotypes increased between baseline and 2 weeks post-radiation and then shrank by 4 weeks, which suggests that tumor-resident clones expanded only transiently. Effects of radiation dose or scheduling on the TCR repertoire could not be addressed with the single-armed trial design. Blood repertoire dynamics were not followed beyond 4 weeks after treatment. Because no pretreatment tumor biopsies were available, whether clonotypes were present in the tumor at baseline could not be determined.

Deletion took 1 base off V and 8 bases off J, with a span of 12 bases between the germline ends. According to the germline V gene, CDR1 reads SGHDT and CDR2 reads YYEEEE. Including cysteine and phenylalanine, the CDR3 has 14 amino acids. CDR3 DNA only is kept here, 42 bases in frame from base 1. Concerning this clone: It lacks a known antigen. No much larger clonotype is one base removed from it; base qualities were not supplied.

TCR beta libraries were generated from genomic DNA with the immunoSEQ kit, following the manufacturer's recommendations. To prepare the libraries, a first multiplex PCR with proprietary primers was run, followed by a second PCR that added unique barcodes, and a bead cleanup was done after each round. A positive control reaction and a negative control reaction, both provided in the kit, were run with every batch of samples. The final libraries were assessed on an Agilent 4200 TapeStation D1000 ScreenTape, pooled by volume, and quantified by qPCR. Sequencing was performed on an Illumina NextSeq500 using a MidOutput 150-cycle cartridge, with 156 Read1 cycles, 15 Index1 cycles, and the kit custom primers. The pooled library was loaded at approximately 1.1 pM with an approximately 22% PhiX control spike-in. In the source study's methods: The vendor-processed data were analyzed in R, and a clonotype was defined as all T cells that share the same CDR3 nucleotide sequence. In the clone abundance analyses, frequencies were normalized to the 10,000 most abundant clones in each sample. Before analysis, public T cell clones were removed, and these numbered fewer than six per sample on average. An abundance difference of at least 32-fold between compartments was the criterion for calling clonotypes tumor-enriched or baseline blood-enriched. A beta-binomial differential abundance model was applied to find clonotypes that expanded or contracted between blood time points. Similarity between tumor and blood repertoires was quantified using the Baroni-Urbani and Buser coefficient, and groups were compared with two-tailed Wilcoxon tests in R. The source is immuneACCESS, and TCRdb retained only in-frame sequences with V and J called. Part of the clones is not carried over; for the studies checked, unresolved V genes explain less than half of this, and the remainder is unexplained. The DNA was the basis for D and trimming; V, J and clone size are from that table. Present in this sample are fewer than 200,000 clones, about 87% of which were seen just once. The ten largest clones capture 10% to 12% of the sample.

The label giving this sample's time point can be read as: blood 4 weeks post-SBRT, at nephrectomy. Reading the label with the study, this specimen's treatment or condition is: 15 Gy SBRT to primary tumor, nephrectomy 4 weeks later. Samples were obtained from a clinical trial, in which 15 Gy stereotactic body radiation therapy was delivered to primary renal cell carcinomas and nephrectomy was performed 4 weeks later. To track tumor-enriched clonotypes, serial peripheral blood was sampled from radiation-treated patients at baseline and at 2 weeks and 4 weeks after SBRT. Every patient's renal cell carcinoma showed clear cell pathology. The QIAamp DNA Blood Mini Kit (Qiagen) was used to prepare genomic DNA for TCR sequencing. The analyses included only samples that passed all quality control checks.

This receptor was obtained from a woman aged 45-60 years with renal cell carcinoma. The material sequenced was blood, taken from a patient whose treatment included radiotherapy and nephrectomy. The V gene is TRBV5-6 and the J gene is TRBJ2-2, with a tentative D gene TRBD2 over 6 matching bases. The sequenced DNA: TGTGCCAGCAGCTTGATGGGGGGAACGGGGGAGCTGTTTTTT. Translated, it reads CASSLMGGTGELFF.